Described below is a single T cell receptor beta chain sequence and its context. The data were produced by immunoSEQ multiplex PCR, yet TCRdb's version contains in-frame clones alone and is incomplete. The data show tens of thousands of clones, about 87% seen once. The data were taken from a study of blood T cell repertoires in COVID-19. Study summary: There were acute and convalescent COVID-19 samples, and they came from the United States, Italy and Spain. Sources were T cells, B-cell-depleted T cells, or PBMCs; the material itself was cDNA or gDNA.

Losses at the gene ends were 10 bases for V and 4 bases for J; bases not matched to a gene: 12. The length of the CDR3 is 14 residues. CDR1 is MDHEN and CDR2 is SYDVKM in the germline V gene. This clonotype was obtained from a woman aged 70-85 years with acute or convalescent COVID-19. The chain links TRBV28 to TRBJ2-7; 8 nucleotides match TRBD2. The sequencing input was peripheral blood. CDR3 amino acids: CATSFAAGVYEQYV. The CDR3 nucleotides read TGTGCCACCTCTTTCGCAGCGGGAGTGTACGAGCAGTACGTC.